This TCR beta chain was identified in a study of T cells in Graves' hyperthyroidism and ophthalmopathy. The V end was cut by 3 bases, the J end by 7 bases, with 22 bases between. The CDR3 runs to 16 residues. The V gene's germline CDR1 is DFQATT and CDR2 SNEGSKA (reference sequence). TCR beta CDR3 regions were amplified from RNA transcripts. The HTBI set primed first-round TCR CDR3 RT-PCR. One entry per CDR3 protein, called by TCRdb with MiXCR from the multiplex PCR reads. The sample holds approximately 600,000 distinct CDR3 sequences; approximately 15% are singletons and the top ten take 5.5% to 7.5%. This clonotype was observed a handful of times.

The chain joins TRBV20-1 to TRBJ1-5; possibly TRBD1 for D (6 bases). The TCR comes from a woman aged 25 to 39 with Graves' hyperthyroidism that later progressed to Graves' ophthalmopathy. The material sequenced was blood. CDR3 bases: TGCAGTGCTAGTCAACCGGGACAACTTAGGGGCCAGCCCCAGCATTTT. As protein: CSASQPGQLRGQPQHF.